The source of this T cell receptor (beta chain) is a study of early T cells in non-severe SARS-CoV-2 infection. In TCRdb, the 5' RACE reads were re-called with MiXCR into one record per CDR3 protein. This table holds tens of thousands of distinct CDR3 sequences, approximately 6.1% found once. There are 15 residues in the CDR3. The ends were cut back, 6 bases at V and 9 bases at J, with 18 bases in the middle. This specimen was whole blood, taken at baseline. This sequence originates from an adult who was a healthcare worker with PCR-confirmed SARS-CoV-2 infection or an uninfected control (not recorded which). This chain uses TRBV12-3 or TRBV12-4 with TRBJ1-6; the D gene is possibly TRBD1 (5 bases). For the CDR3, the DNA is TGTGCCAGCAGAGACCTAGGGGCAAGGGGTTCACCCCTCCACTTT. Translation gives CASRDLGARGSPLHF.